The T cell receptor beta chain under discussion was sequenced for a study of shared clonotypes between healthy human individuals. Turning to the study itself: The donor group consisted of a couple of women and a few men, aged 18 to 49. Each donor's CD4 naive and CD4 memory cells filled three plates apiece, CD8 naive two, and CD8 memory one.

To make CD8 memory, CD45RO+ cells were put together with CCR7-negative CD45RA+ TemRA cells. The table came from immunoSEQ multiplex PCR; TCRdb's copy has only in-frame clones and leaves some out. The sample lists around 690,000 clones, about nine tenths seen once, with 34% in the top ten. The length of the CDR3 is 14 residues. The V gene end was trimmed by 6 bases and the J gene end by 0 bases; junction bases not matched to a gene: 3. In germline, CDR1 is ENHRY, CDR2 SYGVKD. The chain recombines TRBV10-3 with TRBJ1-1; 8 bases match TRBD1. The sample taken for sequencing was memory CD8+ T cells from PBMCs. As to subset: CD45RO+ cells pooled with CCR7-negative TemRA cells. This TCR derives from a man younger than 30 in good health. Some clones in this sample may be carry-over from other donors' samples. The CDR3: CAISADRVNTEAFF. In nucleotides, the CDR3 is TGTGCCATCAGCGCGGACAGGGTGAACACTGAAGCTTTCTTT.